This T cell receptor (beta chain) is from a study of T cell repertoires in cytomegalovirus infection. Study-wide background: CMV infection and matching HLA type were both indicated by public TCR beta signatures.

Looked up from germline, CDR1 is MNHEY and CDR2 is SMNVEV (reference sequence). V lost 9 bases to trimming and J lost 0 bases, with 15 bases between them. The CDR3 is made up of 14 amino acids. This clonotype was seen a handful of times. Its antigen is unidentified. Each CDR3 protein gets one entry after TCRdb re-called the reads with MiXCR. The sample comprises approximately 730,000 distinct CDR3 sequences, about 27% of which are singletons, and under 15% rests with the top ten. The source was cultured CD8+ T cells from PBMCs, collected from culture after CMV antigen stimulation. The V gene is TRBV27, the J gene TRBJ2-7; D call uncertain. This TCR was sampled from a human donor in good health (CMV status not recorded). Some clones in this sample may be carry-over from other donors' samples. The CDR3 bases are TGTGCCAGTCGCCCCGGTCTAAGCTCCTACGAGCAGTACTTC. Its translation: CASRPGLSSYEQYF.